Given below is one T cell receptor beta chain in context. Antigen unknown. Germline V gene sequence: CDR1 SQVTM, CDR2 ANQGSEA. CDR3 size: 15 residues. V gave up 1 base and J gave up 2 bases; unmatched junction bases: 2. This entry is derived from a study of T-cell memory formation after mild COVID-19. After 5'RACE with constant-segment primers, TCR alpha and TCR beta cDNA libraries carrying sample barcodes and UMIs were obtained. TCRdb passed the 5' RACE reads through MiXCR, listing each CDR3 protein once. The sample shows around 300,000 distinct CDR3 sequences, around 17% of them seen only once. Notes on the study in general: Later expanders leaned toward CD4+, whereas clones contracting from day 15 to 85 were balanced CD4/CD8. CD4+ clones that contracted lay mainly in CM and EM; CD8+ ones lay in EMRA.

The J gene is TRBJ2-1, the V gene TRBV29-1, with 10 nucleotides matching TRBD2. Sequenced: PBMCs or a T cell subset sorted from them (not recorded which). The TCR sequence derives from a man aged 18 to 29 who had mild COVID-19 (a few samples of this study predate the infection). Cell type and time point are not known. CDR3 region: CSVEAGLAAYNEQFF. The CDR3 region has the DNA TGCAGCGTTGAAGCAGGACTAGCGGCCTACAATGAGCAGTTCTTC.